This T cell receptor beta chain was recovered during a study of OX40 agonist ivuxolimab in advanced cancers. The V and J ends lost 3 bases and 4 bases respectively, with 11 bases between them. The germline gives CDR1 SGHRS, CDR2 YFSETQ. This CDR3 comprises 14 residues. The assay was immunoSEQ multiplex PCR, and TCRdb's table has in-frame clones only and misses some. The table records tens of thousands of clones, 65% to 85% of them present only once. This sequence joins TRBV5-1 and TRBJ1-5; D may be TRBD1 (5 bases). The sample in question was CD4+ or CD8+ T cells sorted from blood, obtained in a trial of the OX40 agonist ivuxolimab. The sequence derives from an adult with an advanced solid tumor such as melanoma, head and neck, liver or kidney cancer. DNA of the CDR3: TGCGCCAGCAGCTCCGGGACGGCGAATCAGCCCCAGCATTTT. Translating it yields CASSSGTANQPQHF. The full variable domain, with the rest looked up from reference TRBV5-1 and TRBJ1-5, is KAGVTQTPRYLIKTRGQQVTLSCSPISGHRSVSWYQQTPGQGLQFLFEYFSETQRNKGNFPGRFSGRQFSNSRSEMNVSTLELGDSALYLCASSSGTANQPQHFGDGTRLSIL.